One sample yielded the 12 T cell receptor beta chains listed below, sequenced in a study of blood T cells in healthy people across ages. A J-beta primer mix and a sample-barcoded 5' primer were used in a second PCR of about 7 to 12 cycles. TCRdb redid the calling of the 5' RACE reads with MiXCR, one entry per CDR3 protein. The sample has about 1.4 million distinct CDR3 sequences, approximately 63% seen once. The sequenced sample was blood. All receptors come from a man between 18 and 35 years old in good health.

V and J are TRBV29-1 and TRBJ1-2; no definite D call. The ends were cut back, 3 bases at V and 6 bases at J, with 20 bases in the middle. CDR3 length: 15 residues. The germline V gene has CDR1 SQVTM and CDR2 ANQGSEA. The CDR3 spells CSVEDPATDEDGYTF. CDR3 DNA sequence: TGCAGCGTTGAGGATCCTGCCACAGATGAGGATGGCTACACCTTC.

This chain links TRBV13 with TRBJ1-5, with D unresolved. Germline V CDR1 and CDR2: PRHDT, FYEKMQ (reference sequence). The CDR3 extends over 13 amino acids. V lost 5 bases and J lost 3, with 8 bases in between. The CDR3: CASSHRYNQPQHF. The CDR3 DNA reads as TGTGCCAGCAGCCACCGATACAATCAGCCCCAGCATTTT.

V and J are TRBV20-1 and TRBJ2-7, with 10 bases matching TRBD2. The CDR3 extends over 12 amino acids. Germline CDR1 reads DFQATT; CDR2 reads SNEGSKA (reference sequence). CDR3 coding DNA: TGCAGCGGAGCGGGGGGGCTTTACGAGCAGTACTTC. The encoded protein is CSGAGGLYEQYF.

The chain uses TRBV29-1 and TRBJ2-1; weak D call: TRBD2 (5 bases). Germline lookup yields CDR1 SQVTM and CDR2 ANQGSEA. CDR3 length: 15 residues. V was trimmed by 3 bases and J by 1 base, leaving 13 bases between them. The CDR3, as DNA: TGCAGCGTTGAGGGAATCCCGGGGTCCTACAATGAGCAGTTCTTC. Translated: CSVEGIPGSYNEQFF.

The rearrangement uses TRBV23-1 and TRBJ2-5; TRBD2 is a possible D gene (6 bases). TRBV23-1 is noted as an ORF with a role that remains uncertain. V lost 1 base to trimming and J lost 4 bases, with 19 bases between them. The CDR3 length is 17 residues. CDR3 loop: CASSQCEINRDSETQYF. For the CDR3, the DNA is TGCGCCAGCAGTCAATGTGAAATTAACCGGGACTCAGAGACCCAGTACTTC.

This chain joins TRBV4-3 and TRBJ2-3, with TRBD2 matching 11 bases. CDR1 LGHNA and CDR2 YSLEER come from the germline V gene. Trimming cost V 1 base and J 7 bases; bases outside gene matches: 22. CDR3 size: 21 residues. CDR3 loop: CASSQGPGQTVPSGGRYTQYF. CDR3 bases: TGCGCCAGCAGCCAAGGACCGGGACAGACCGTTCCTAGCGGGGGGCGGTATACGCAGTATTTT.

The table lists this clonotype with a few counts. The chain couples TRBV2 to TRBJ2-7; 7 nucleotides agree with TRBD1. The CDR3 sequence is 14 residues long. With V trimmed by 8 bases and J by 4 bases, 11 bases remained unmatched. Germline assignment: CDR1 SNHLY and CDR2 FYNNEI. In DNA, the CDR3 is TGTGCCAGCTCCAGGCCAGGGGGACCGTACGAGCAGTACTTC. It specifies CASSRPGGPYEQYF.

The genes are TRBV20-1 and TRBJ1-2; no clear D. V shed 5 bases and J shed 5 bases, with 18 bases lying between them. This CDR3 has 14 residues. Looked up from germline, CDR1 is DFQATT and CDR2 is SNEGSKA (reference sequence). CDR3 in DNA: TGCAGTGCTCCCCCAGGTCCAGACCGTTATGGCTACACCTTC. Protein product: CSAPPGPDRYGYTF.

About this clonotype: The junction departs from germline at one end; a sequencing error may be responsible. The chain recombines TRBV7-2 with TRBJ2-6; D gene ambiguous. The CDR3 loop spans 14 amino acids. CDR1 SGHTA and CDR2 FQGNSA come from the germline V gene. CDR3 DNA sequence: TGTTCCAGCAGCTTATCCCCGGGGGCCAACGTCCTGACTTTC. Translation gives CSSSLSPGANVLTF.

The chain has TRBV4-3 and TRBJ1-5; tentatively, D is TRBD1 (6 bases). Between the trimmed V and J ends, which lost 0 bases and 4 bases, there was a span of 16 bases. CDR3 length equals 17 residues. Germline CDR1 LGHNA, CDR2 YSLEER. This CDR3 reads CASSQDRSGRGNQPQHF. The CDR3 nucleotides read TGCGCCAGCAGCCAAGATCGAAGCGGCAGGGGTAATCAGCCCCAGCATTTT.

This chain uses TRBV4-1 with TRBJ2-4; D ambiguous. V lost 0 bases and J lost 8, with 14 bases in between. This CDR3 is built from 15 residues. In germline, CDR1 is MGHRA, CDR2 YSYEKL. The chain's CDR3 is CASSQDVGRLDIQYF. The CDR3 region has the DNA TGCGCCAGCAGCCAAGATGTTGGGCGGTTAGACATTCAGTACTTC.

This chain uses TRBV4-2 with TRBJ2-3; TRBD2 matches 13 bases. The CDR3 runs 19 residues. Per the germline V gene, CDR1 is LGHNA and CDR2 is YNFKEQ. Unmatched junction bases numbered 12, after V lost 3 bases and J lost 3 bases. Here the CDR3 DNA reads TGTGCCAGCAGCCAGGCTATACTAGCGGGGGGGTTGGTGACAGATACGCAGTATTTT. Translated, it gives CASSQAILAGGLVTDTQYF.